This T cell receptor (beta chain) was profiled in a study of radiotherapy plus CTLA-4 blockade in lung cancer. Study details: Patients showed objective responses in over 15% of cases, and disease control was achieved by approximately 33%.

Clones were read by immunoSEQ multiplex PCR, and TCRdb kept only the in-frame ones, dropping some. This table has about 110,000 clones, over 65% appearing once. This specimen was peripheral blood, taken from a patient treated with radiotherapy plus ipilimumab. The source of this sequence is a human donor with non-small cell lung cancer that progressed on radiotherapy plus ipilimumab. Some clones in this sample may be carry-over from other donors' samples.

CDR3 sequence (DNA): TGCGCCAGCAGCCAAGCTTATTCGGGGAAGAACACTGAAGCTTTCTTT. Encoded protein: CASSQAYSGKNTEAFF. The V and J genes are TRBV4-3 and TRBJ1-1, with D uncertain. The ends were cut back, 1 base at V and 1 base at J, with 13 bases in the middle. Germline values: CDR1 LGHNA, CDR2 YSLEER. This CDR3 spans 16 amino acids.